This TCR beta chain was obtained from a study of beta chain features in type 1 diabetes. Study outcomes and limitations: Moderate but significant shortening of TCRB CDR3s was recorded in all four CD4+ subsets from Type 1 diabetes patients.

This clone appeared a few times. What it binds is unknown. V was shortened by 3 bases and J by 1 base, with 9 bases between the two germline ends. Germline-derived CDR1 and CDR2 are SGHDT and YYEEEE. The CDR3 covers 14 residues. Each of the sorted populations had a purity greater than 98%. Expressed TCRB transcripts got sequenced, as all isolated RNA was reverse transcribed. This table comes from immunoSEQ multiplex PCR, and its TCRdb copy is limited to in-frame clones, with some not included. The sample carries nearly 350,000 clones, approximately 9.7% recorded once. This receptor was obtained from a man aged 30 to 45 with type 1 diabetes. Sequenced: central memory CD4+ T cells from blood. The V and J genes are TRBV5-6 and TRBJ2-3, with D unclear. The chain's CDR3 is CASSWVAGTDTQYF. The CDR3 DNA is TGTGCCAGCAGCTGGGTCGCGGGCACAGATACGCAGTATTTT.